Listed below are T cell receptor beta chains from one sample, sequenced in a study of blood T cell repertoires in COVID-19. The table came from immunoSEQ multiplex PCR; TCRdb's copy has only in-frame clones and leaves some out. The table shows about 130,000 clones, with about 80% occurring only once. Input material: peripheral blood. The receptors stem from a woman in her 50s with acute or convalescent COVID-19. The CDR3 runs from the conserved cysteine through the conserved F or W. D genes are given only for firm matches. Clone size is shown for a subset of rows, as once, few, many or a class of expanded clone.

abundance,j_gene,v_gene,len,d_gene,CDR3nt,CDR3aa
-,TRBJ2-2,TRBV7-8,15,-,TGTGCCAGCAGCCTACTCGGGGGTCCTAGGGGGGAGCTGTTTTTT,CASSLLGGPRGELFF
-,TRBJ2-7,TRBV6-1,15,-,TGTGCCAGCAGTGAACCCCTCGCCAGGTCCTACGAGCAGTACTTC,CASSEPLARSYEQYF
-,TRBJ2-3,TRBV6-5,15,TRBD2,TGTGCCAGCAGAAGGGGACTAGCTCTCACAGATACGCAGTATTTT,CASRRGLALTDTQYF
-,TRBJ1-1,TRBV3-1/TRBV3-2,14,-,TGTGCCAGCACCCTAGGACACCGGAACACTGAAGCTTTCTTT,CASTLGHRNTEAFF
-,TRBJ1-6,TRBV5-1,17,-,TGCGCCAGCAGCGAGACCCCCTTCAGTAGGAGGGATTCACCCCTCCACTTT,CASSETPFSRRDSPLHF
-,TRBJ2-6,TRBV7-3,18,TRBD1,TGTGCCAGCAGCCCCAGACAGGGGGAATTAACTGGGGCCAACGTCCTGACTTTC,CASSPRQGELTGANVLTF
-,TRBJ2-2,TRBV19,14,-,TGTGCCAGTAGCGGCAGGCCGAACACCGGGGAGCTGTTTTTT,CASSGRPNTGELFF
-,TRBJ1-6,TRBV6-1,12,-,TGTGCCAGCAGTGAAAGAGGGAGGCCCCTCCACTTT,CASSERGRPLHF
-,TRBJ1-1,TRBV11-2,13,TRBD1,TGTGCCAGCAGCTTAAGAACAGGGGCCCAAGCTTTCTTT,CASSLRTGAQAFF
-,TRBJ2-1,TRBV20-1,11,-,TGCAGTGCTAGAGATGAGAATGAGCAGTTCTTC,CSARDENEQFF
-,TRBJ1-2,TRBV30,14,TRBD1,TGTGCTCTCTATGCCGGGACAGGGGACTATGGCTACACCTTC,CALYAGTGDYGYTF
-,TRBJ1-1,TRBV6-5,15,-,TGTGCCAGCAGTTACTTGGAGGGAGGTCGCACTGAAGCTTTCTTT,CASSYLEGGRTEAFF
-,TRBJ2-7,TRBV6-6,15,-,TGTGCCAGCAGTACCGGTTTTGGGGGGTTGTACGAGCAGTACTTC,CASSTGFGGLYEQYF
-,TRBJ2-5,TRBV24-1,17,-,TGTGCCACCAGTGATGGGCAGAGGGCGCCCGGCCGGGAGACCCAGTACTTC,CATSDGQRAPGRETQYF
-,TRBJ1-3,TRBV12-5,17,TRBD1,TGTGCTAGTGGTTTGGGACAGGGGGCCTATACTGGAAACACCATATATTTT,CASGLGQGAYTGNTIYF
-,TRBJ2-2,TRBV6-2/TRBV6-3,15,-,TGTGCCAGCACCCCCTACAGGAATAGTGTTGGGGAGCTGTTTTTT,CASTPYRNSVGELFF
-,TRBJ2-5,TRBV5-4,12,-,TGTGCCAGCAGCTCGGCAGGGGAGACCCAGTACTTC,CASSSAGETQYF
once,TRBJ1-4,TRBV12-3/TRBV12-4,13,-,TGTGCCAGCAGTTACCTGACGGAGGAAAAACTGTTTTTT,CASSYLTEEKLFF
-,TRBJ1-5,TRBV19,16,-,TGTGCCAGTAGTAATGGGGAGACATATAGCAATCAGCCCCAGCATTTT,CASSNGETYSNQPQHF
-,TRBJ1-1,TRBV2,15,-,TGTGCCAGCAGATACCAAAAAACAGCGAACACTGAAGCTTTCTTT,CASRYQKTANTEAFF
few,TRBJ1-1,TRBV19,16,-,TGTGCCAGTAGTATAGGACTTGCCCCCGGGAACACTGAAGCTTTCTTT,CASSIGLAPGNTEAFF
-,TRBJ1-4,TRBV28,14,-,TGTGCCAGCAGCCACCCCGCCAGGGGTGAAAAACTGTTTTTT,CASSHPARGEKLFF
-,TRBJ1-5,TRBV12-3/TRBV12-4,12,-,TGTGCCAGCTCCAGGGTAAATCAGCCCCAGCATTTT,CASSRVNQPQHF
-,TRBJ1-2,TRBV12-3/TRBV12-4,13,-,TGTGCCAGCAGTTTGGGGGGTAACTATGGCTACACCTTC,CASSLGGNYGYTF
once,TRBJ1-1,TRBV10-3,13,-,TGTGCCATCAGCAGAACAGCGAACACTGAAGCTTTCTTT,CAISRTANTEAFF
-,TRBJ1-1,TRBV18,13,TRBD1,TGTGCCAGCTCAAGAGGACAGGGGGCTGAAGCTTTCTTT,CASSRGQGAEAFF
-,TRBJ2-1,TRBV6-2/TRBV6-3,16,TRBD1,TGTGCCAGCAGTTACTTCAGAGGACAGGTATACAATGAGCAGTTCTTC,CASSYFRGQVYNEQFF
-,TRBJ1-4,TRBV6-5,14,-,TGTGCCAGCAGCCTACAGACCCTTAATGAAAAACTGTTTTTT,CASSLQTLNEKLFF
-,TRBJ1-2,TRBV20-1,14,-,TGCAGTGCAAGTGGACAGACTGCAAACTATGGCTACACCTTC,CSASGQTANYGYTF
once,TRBJ2-1,TRBV5-5,14,-,TGTGCCAGCAGCATGCGTCAGGGCTACAATGAGCAGTTCTTC,CASSMRQGYNEQFF
-,TRBJ1-1,TRBV5-1,13,-,TGCGCCAGCAGCTATGACTTCGGGACTGAAGCTTTCTTT,CASSYDFGTEAFF
-,TRBJ1-6,TRBV5-4,15,TRBD1,TGTGCCAGCAGCTTGGGACAGGGGACTAATTCACCCCTCCACTTT,CASSLGQGTNSPLHF
-,TRBJ2-4,TRBV7-3,13,-,TGTGCCAGCAGCTCCGGACGGGGGAACATTCAGTACTTC,CASSSGRGNIQYF
-,TRBJ1-2,TRBV18,13,-,TGTGCCAGCTCACCCGACATGGATAGAGGCTACACCTTC,CASSPDMDRGYTF
-,TRBJ1-4,TRBV7-9,15,TRBD1,TGTGCCAGCAGCTTACCTACAGGGGGGAATGAAAAACTGTTTTTT,CASSLPTGGNEKLFF
-,TRBJ1-2,TRBV5-4,14,-,TGTGCCAGCAGCTTGCCGAGGAGAGACTATGGCTACACCTTC,CASSLPRRDYGYTF
-,TRBJ2-1,TRBV6-4,15,TRBD2,TGTGCCAGCAGTGGTATTTCTAGCGGGGCCAATGAGCAGTTCTTC,CASSGISSGANEQFF
-,TRBJ2-7,TRBV27,12,TRBD1,TGTGCCAGCAGGGACAGGCGAACTGAGCAGTACTTC,CASRDRRTEQYF
-,TRBJ2-7,TRBV11-1,13,-,TGTGCCAGCAGCTTAGTTCAGGTCCACGAGCAGTACTTC,CASSLVQVHEQYF
-,TRBJ2-1,TRBV5-1,18,TRBD2,TGCGCCAGCAGCTTAAAGGTCCCGGGACTAGGGGGAATGACTGAGCAGTTCTTC,CASSLKVPGLGGMTEQFF
-,TRBJ1-1,TRBV6-5,15,TRBD1,TGTGCCAGCAGTCCTCCGGGACAGCAAAACACTGAAGCTTTCTTT,CASSPPGQQNTEAFF
once,TRBJ2-3,TRBV5-1,15,-,TGCGCCAGCAGCTTGGTGCAGGCTAGCACAGATACGCAGTATTTT,CASSLVQASTDTQYF
-,TRBJ1-1,TRBV29-1,15,TRBD1,TGCAGCGTTGAACCGTTACAGGGGTTCGGCACTGAAGCTTTCTTT,CSVEPLQGFGTEAFF
-,TRBJ2-1,TRBV7-3,14,TRBD1,TGTGCCAGCAGCTCGCGGACAGGTGGGAATGAGCAGTTCTTC,CASSSRTGGNEQFF
once,TRBJ2-1,TRBV2,15,-,TGTGCCAGCAGTGCGCCGGTGAGCTCCTACAATGAGCAGTTCTTC,CASSAPVSSYNEQFF
once,TRBJ1-1,TRBV6-5,12,-,TGTGCCAGCGGGAGAGCCAGAACTGAAGCTTTCTTT,CASGRARTEAFF
-,TRBJ2-3,TRBV6-4,16,-,TGTGCCAGCAGTGACACCGGGACTTCTACGGCAGATACGCAGTATTTT,CASSDTGTSTADTQYF
-,TRBJ2-3,TRBV18,14,-,TGTGCCAGCTCACTGGACAGAAACACAGATACGCAGTATTTT,CASSLDRNTDTQYF
-,TRBJ2-3,TRBV13,14,TRBD1,TGTGCCAGCAGCTCGCGACAGGGAACAGATACGCAGTATTTT,CASSSRQGTDTQYF
once,TRBJ1-2,TRBV6-5,15,TRBD1,TGTGCCAGCAGTTACGTCGGGACAGGGGCCGTTGGCTACACCTTC,CASSYVGTGAVGYTF
-,TRBJ2-1,TRBV7-2,14,-,TGTGCCAGCAGCTTAGGGGTAGCACACAATGAGCAGTTCTTC,CASSLGVAHNEQFF
-,TRBJ2-5,TRBV29-1,12,TRBD1,TGCAGCGTGTCGACAGGGCAAGAGACCCAGTACTTC,CSVSTGQETQYF
-,TRBJ2-7,TRBV5-1,14,TRBD1,TGCGCCAGCAGCTCCTCGACAGGGGGCAACGAGCAGTACTTC,CASSSSTGGNEQYF